Listed here is a single T cell receptor beta chain. Which antigen it targets is not known. No clone much larger than this one lies a single base away; base qualities are absent. The record originates from a study of blood T cell repertoires in COVID-19 (dated by TCRdb to between 2020 and 2021). Notes on the research overall: The collaborator samples originated in the United States, Italy and Spain and spanned the acute and convalescent phases of COVID-19. The material from the prospective study consisted of cDNA or gDNA derived from T cells, B-cell-depleted T cells, or PBMCs. Subjects who had been exposed to COVID-19, were actively infected with it, or had recovered from it provided the deeply sampled blood TCRbeta repertoires that made up the dataset. The repertoires were released in a freely available public database meant as a resource for research on the immune response to SARS-CoV-2. The samples were drawn from two sources: the first 160 participants of the ongoing ImmuneRACE study, and about 1,300 subjects contributed by 6 global collaborators. The sample metadata nearly always contained a de-identified subject ID, COVID-19 status, age in years and sex. Where available, HLA class I and class II types were taken from metadata supplied by the sample provider and were not determined by assay-based typing.

Enrolling through a virtual design, the prospective study's participants ranged in age from about 18 to 89 years and lived across about two dozen United States geographic areas. Cohort assignment in the prospective study relied on participant-reported clinical history from a screening survey and a study questionnaire. ImmuneRACE Cohort 3 recovered participants were defined by two consecutive negative NP/OP PCR tests, healthcare professional clearance, or symptom resolution. In the prospective study, whole blood, serum and a nasopharyngeal or oropharyngeal swab were collected from each participant by mobile phlebotomists. Participants in the prospective study had the option to provide additional blood draws and questionnaires over a roughly two-month period. Blood samples from the prospective study were shipped frozen or at room temperature prior to DNA extraction. The research as a whole found: The amount of clinical and demographic metadata varied by source and participant and was provided uncurated.

TCRbeta CDR3 regions were amplified from genomic DNA by means of the immunoSEQ Assay, a bias-controlled multiplex PCR. The published analysis was carried out like this. Nucleated cell counts per sample were estimated from amplification of reference gene primers within the assay. To quantify the absolute abundance of each unique TCRbeta CDR3 rearrangement, sequence reads were collapsed and filtered. For each sample, productive Simpson clonality was calculated as the square root of Simpson's diversity index across productive rearrangements. TCRdb obtained this table from immuneACCESS and retained in-frame rearrangements with V and J assigned. These tables miss some clones; where compared with another copy, unresolved V genes account for less than half of the shortfall, and the remainder is unexplained. V, J and clone size derive from that table, while D and trimming were established from the DNA sequence. This sample holds 250,000 to 300,000 clones; about nine tenths were observed only once. In total, the top ten clones hold roughly 1.1% of the sample.

The sequenced material came from PBMCs or T cells enriched from blood (not recorded which). This receptor was identified in a woman aged 25 to 45 who had recovered from COVID-19.

CDR3 loop: CASSYEGTYGYTF. Here is the DNA: TGTGCCAGCAGTTACGAAGGGACATATGGCTACACCTTC. Here the chain combines TRBV6-5 and TRBJ1-2; TRBD1 is perhaps the D gene, given 6 matching bases. The CDR1 and CDR2 encoded by the germline V gene are MNHEY and SVGAGI. Measured from the cysteine to the phenylalanine, the CDR3 is 13 residues long. Left in the record is the CDR3 DNA by itself, 39 bases read in frame from the first base. At the junction V is shortened by 2 bases and J by 5 bases, with 9 bases in between.